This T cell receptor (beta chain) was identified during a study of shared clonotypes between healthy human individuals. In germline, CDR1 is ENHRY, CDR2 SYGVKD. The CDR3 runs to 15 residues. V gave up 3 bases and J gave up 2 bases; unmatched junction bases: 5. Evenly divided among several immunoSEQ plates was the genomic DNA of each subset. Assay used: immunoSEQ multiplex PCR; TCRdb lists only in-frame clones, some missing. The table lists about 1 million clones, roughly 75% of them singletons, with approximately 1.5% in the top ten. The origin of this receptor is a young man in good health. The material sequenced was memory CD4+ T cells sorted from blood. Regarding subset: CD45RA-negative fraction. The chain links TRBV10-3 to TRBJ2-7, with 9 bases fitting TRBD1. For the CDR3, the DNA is TGTGCCATCAGTGATTCGTACAGGGGGCCCTACGAGCAGTACTTC. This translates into CAISDSYRGPYEQYF.